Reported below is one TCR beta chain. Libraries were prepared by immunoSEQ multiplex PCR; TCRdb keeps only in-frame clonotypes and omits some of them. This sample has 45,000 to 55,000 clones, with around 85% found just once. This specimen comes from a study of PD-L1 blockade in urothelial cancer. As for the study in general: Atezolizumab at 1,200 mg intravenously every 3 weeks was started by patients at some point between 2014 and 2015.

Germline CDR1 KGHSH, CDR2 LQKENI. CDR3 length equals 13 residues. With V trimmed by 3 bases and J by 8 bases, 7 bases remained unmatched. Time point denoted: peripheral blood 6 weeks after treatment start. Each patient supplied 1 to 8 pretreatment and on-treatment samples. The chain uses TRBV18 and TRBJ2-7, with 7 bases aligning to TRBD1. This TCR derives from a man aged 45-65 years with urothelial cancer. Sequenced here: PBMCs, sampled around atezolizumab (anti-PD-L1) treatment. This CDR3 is CASSPTDRTKQYF. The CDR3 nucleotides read TGTGCCAGCTCACCGACGGACAGGACCAAGCAGTACTTC.